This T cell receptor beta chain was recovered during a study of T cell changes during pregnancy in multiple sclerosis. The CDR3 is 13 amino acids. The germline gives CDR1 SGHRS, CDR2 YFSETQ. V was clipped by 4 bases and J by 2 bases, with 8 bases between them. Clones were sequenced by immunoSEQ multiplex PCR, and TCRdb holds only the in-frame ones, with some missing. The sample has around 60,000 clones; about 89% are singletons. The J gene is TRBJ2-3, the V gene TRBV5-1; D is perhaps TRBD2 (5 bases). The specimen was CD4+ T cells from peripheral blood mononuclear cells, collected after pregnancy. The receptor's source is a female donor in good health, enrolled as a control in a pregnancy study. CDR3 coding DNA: TGCGCCAGCAGCGAGGACTTCACAGATACGCAGTATTTT. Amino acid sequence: CASSEDFTDTQYF.